The rows below give T cell receptor beta chains drawn from one sample of a study of CD8 T cell repertoires and HIV-1 epitope variants. Profiled with immunoSEQ multiplex PCR; TCRdb holds only in-frame clones, not every one. The table records roughly 5,900 clones, around 70% of them present only once. No cognate antigen is known for these TCRs. The sample consisted of cultured CD8+ T cells derived from PBMCs. These receptors originate from a male donor with HIV. Each CDR3 is given with its conserved first and last residue. The order of the fields is D gene, V gene, clone size, CDR3 length, J gene, CDR3 protein, CDR3 DNA. A D gene is named only where the DNA matches it firmly. A clone size is listed for some rows: how often the clone was seen (once, few, many), or a class if it is expanded.

TRBD1,TRBV19,-,13,TRBJ1-1,CASSPGGNTEAFF,TGTGCCAGTAGCCCAGGGGGGAACACTGAAGCTTTCTTT
TRBD2,TRBV19,-,16,TRBJ2-7,CASSFTSGSGSYEQYF,TGTGCCAGTAGTTTTACTAGCGGGAGTGGGTCCTACGAGCAGTACTTC
TRBD2,TRBV9,-,17,TRBJ2-1,CASSVEGLAGEYNEQFF,TGTGCCAGCAGCGTAGAGGGACTAGCGGGGGAATACAATGAGCAGTTCTTC
TRBD1,TRBV28,-,15,TRBJ2-7,CASRPGQGPYYEQYF,TGTGCCAGCAGACCGGGACAGGGGCCGTACTACGAGCAGTACTTC
-,TRBV27,few,14,TRBJ2-2,CASSPGVNTGELFF,TGTGCCAGCAGTCCAGGGGTGAACACCGGGGAGCTGTTTTTT
TRBD1,TRBV28,-,16,TRBJ2-1,CASSLSQGISYNEQFF,TGTGCCAGCAGTTTATCACAGGGGATATCCTACAATGAGCAGTTCTTC
TRBD2,TRBV4-3,few,13,TRBJ2-5,CASSPGLAPTQYF,TGCGCCAGCAGCCCGGGACTAGCTCCGACCCAGTACTTC
TRBD2,TRBV15,few,15,TRBJ2-5,CATSRDRLAGETQYF,TGTGCCACCAGCAGAGATAGGCTAGCGGGGGAGACCCAGTACTTC
TRBD1,TRBV5-4,-,15,TRBJ1-4,CASSVSGTGYEKLFF,TGTGCCAGCAGCGTTTCCGGGACAGGGTATGAAAAACTGTTTTTT
-,TRBV5-6,-,17,TRBJ1-4,CASSLGSIRFSGEKLFF,TGTGCCAGCAGCTTGGGTTCTATCAGATTTAGTGGTGAAAAACTGTTTTTT
TRBD1,TRBV6-5,-,15,TRBJ1-1,CASSGRTGDGTEAFF,TGTGCCAGCAGTGGGCGGACAGGGGACGGGACTGAAGCTTTCTTT
-,TRBV7-2,-,16,TRBJ2-5,CASSLVVGSGWETQYF,TGTGCCAGCAGCTTAGTCGTGGGGTCCGGGTGGGAGACCCAGTACTTC
TRBD1,TRBV7-3,-,15,TRBJ2-1,CASSLGQTKNNEQFF,TGTGCCAGCAGCCTGGGACAGACTAAAAACAATGAGCAGTTCTTC
-,TRBV5-4,-,13,TRBJ2-3,CASSLGVGDTQYF,TGTGCCAGCAGCTTGGGGGTAGGAGATACGCAGTATTTT
-,TRBV28,few,14,TRBJ1-1,CASSGTHMNTEAFF,TGTGCCAGCAGTGGGACACACATGAACACTGAAGCTTTCTTT
TRBD1,TRBV4-3,-,15,TRBJ1-4,CASSQAGGAEEKLFF,TGCGCCAGCAGCCAGGCAGGGGGCGCCGAGGAAAAACTGTTTTTT
TRBD2,TRBV7-9,-,16,TRBJ2-7,CASSSQTSERSYEQYF,TGTGCCAGCAGCTCACAAACTAGCGAGCGCTCCTACGAGCAGTACTTC
-,TRBV9,once,15,TRBJ1-6,CASSVSSGDNSPLHF,TGTGCCAGCAGCGTGAGCTCCGGGGATAATTCACCCCTCCACTTT
TRBD2,TRBV7-9,-,15,TRBJ2-1,CASSPPGLGVNEQFF,TGTGCCAGCAGCCCGCCGGGACTAGGTGTCAATGAGCAGTTCTTC
-,TRBV11-2,-,17,TRBJ1-3,CASSFPRAGVGGNTIYF,TGTGCCAGCAGCTTTCCCCGTGCGGGAGTTGGTGGAAACACCATATATTTT
TRBD2,TRBV5-1,-,20,TRBJ2-3,CASSYGLAGGRIEGTDTQYF,TGCGCCAGCAGCTACGGACTAGCGGGGGGGCGGATCGAGGGCACAGATACGCAGTATTTT
TRBD1,TRBV18,once,22,TRBJ2-7,CASSPGSPVGKGAQKQAYEQYF,TGTGCCAGCTCACCAGGTTCTCCGGTCGGTAAGGGGGCGCAAAAACAAGCCTACGAGCAGTACTTC
TRBD1,TRBV7-9,-,16,TRBJ1-3,CASTSSGGAAGNTIYF,TGTGCCAGCACCTCATCAGGGGGCGCGGCGGGAAACACCATATATTTT
-,TRBV4-1,-,16,TRBJ2-2,CASSQREGHNTGELFF,TGCGCCAGCAGCCAAAGGGAGGGACATAACACCGGGGAGCTGTTTTTT
-,TRBV19,medium-sized,13,TRBJ1-5,CASSIVPEGPQHF,TGTGCCAGTAGTATAGTTCCGGAGGGGCCCCAGCATTTT
TRBD2,TRBV14,once,14,TRBJ2-3,CASSPSGRADTQYF,TGTGCCAGCAGTCCCAGCGGGAGAGCCGATACGCAGTATTTT
-,TRBV28,-,17,TRBJ2-2,CASSFSRLALITGELFF,TGTGCCAGCAGTTTTTCAAGGCTAGCGCTGATAACCGGGGAGCTGTTTTTT
-,TRBV6-1,once,14,TRBJ2-3,CASSVRRAPDTQYF,TGTGCCAGCAGTGTCCGCAGGGCCCCAGATACGCAGTATTTT
-,TRBV5-4,-,13,TRBJ2-5,CASIPDQGGTQYF,TGTGCCAGCATCCCCGACCAGGGGGGGACCCAGTACTTC
-,TRBV5-6,-,11,TRBJ2-1,CASRRVNEQFF,TGTGCCAGCAGAAGGGTGAATGAGCAGTTCTTC
-,TRBV7-9,-,17,TRBJ1-4,CASSSYATGPTNEKLFF,TGTGCCAGCAGCTCCTACGCGACCGGGCCAACTAATGAAAAACTGTTTTTT
-,TRBV27,-,16,TRBJ1-1,CASSFPAAPRGTEAFF,TGTGCCAGCAGTTTTCCAGCGGCTCCTCGGGGCACTGAAGCTTTCTTT
-,TRBV2,-,15,TRBJ2-5,CASTPTGGVGETQYF,TGTGCCAGCACGCCGACTGGAGGGGTCGGCGAGACCCAGTACTTC
-,TRBV27,-,14,TRBJ2-1,CASSLGDSYNEQFF,TGTGCCAGCAGTTTAGGGGACTCGTACAATGAGCAGTTCTTC
-,TRBV19,few,13,TRBJ2-7,CASKAGPTYEQYF,TGTGCCAGTAAGGCAGGGCCCACCTACGAGCAGTACTTC
-,TRBV2,few,10,TRBJ1-1,CASLRYEAFF,TGTGCCAGCCTCCGGTATGAAGCTTTCTTT
-,TRBV27,-,15,TRBJ2-7,CASSLGLPRSYEQYF,TGTGCCAGCAGTTTGGGACTTCCCAGGTCCTACGAGCAGTACTTC
-,TRBV4-3,few,13,TRBJ2-7,CASSQELSYEQYF,TGCGCCAGCAGCCAAGAATTAAGCTACGAGCAGTACTTC
TRBD1,TRBV10-3,-,16,TRBJ1-1,CAISAGDAGTADEAFF,TGTGCCATCAGTGCCGGAGACGCGGGGACAGCTGATGAAGCTTTCTTT
-,TRBV5-6,once,17,TRBJ1-4,CASSRGAGFSPNEKLFF,TGTGCCAGCAGCAGAGGTGCAGGGTTTTCGCCGAATGAAAAACTGTTTTTT
TRBD2,TRBV29-1,-,16,TRBJ2-5,CSAVYPIGGGEETQYF,TGCAGCGCCGTCTATCCTATCGGCGGGGGAGAAGAGACCCAGTACTTC
TRBD1,TRBV5-8,-,15,TRBJ1-1,CASSLTGELRTEAFF,TGTGCCAGCAGCTTGACAGGGGAATTGCGTACTGAAGCTTTCTTT
-,TRBV2,-,11,TRBJ2-4,CASGEGNIQYF,TGTGCCAGCGGCGAAGGAAACATTCAGTACTTC
-,TRBV19,-,15,TRBJ2-3,CASSIDSGSTDTQYF,TGTGCCAGTAGTATAGACAGTGGGAGCACAGATACGCAGTATTTT
-,TRBV2,-,15,TRBJ2-7,CASSEQGPGSYEQYF,TGTGCCAGCAGTGAACAGGGGCCGGGTTCCTACGAGCAGTACTTC
-,TRBV2,-,15,TRBJ2-3,CASRMGGGWTDTQYF,TGTGCCAGCCGAATGGGAGGGGGTTGGACAGATACGCAGTATTTT
TRBD1,TRBV9,few,13,TRBJ1-1,CASSGDRAGEAFF,TGTGCCAGCAGTGGGGACAGGGCGGGTGAAGCTTTCTTT
-,TRBV19,few,14,TRBJ2-7,CASSMRQQTHEQYF,TGTGCCAGTAGTATGCGACAGCAAACCCACGAGCAGTACTTC
-,TRBV11-2,-,15,TRBJ1-5,CASSLYGFSNQPQHF,TGTGCCAGCAGCTTATACGGTTTTAGCAATCAGCCCCAGCATTTT
-,TRBV6-5,few,13,TRBJ1-1,CASSPRQAGEAFF,TGTGCCAGCAGTCCAAGACAGGCTGGTGAAGCTTTCTTT
-,TRBV4-2,-,16,TRBJ2-1,CASSPGASENYNEQFF,TGTGCCAGCAGCCCTGGGGCTAGCGAGAACTACAATGAGCAGTTCTTC
TRBD2,TRBV29-1,few,15,TRBJ2-1,CSVRQLAGVGNEQFF,TGCAGCGTTCGTCAACTAGCGGGAGTGGGCAATGAGCAGTTCTTC
TRBD1,TRBV7-2,-,12,TRBJ2-7,CASRQGAYEQYF,TGTGCCAGTCGACAGGGGGCCTACGAGCAGTACTTC
-,TRBV19,-,13,TRBJ2-4,CASSIIPPNIQYF,TGTGCCAGTAGTATCATCCCACCCAACATTCAGTACTTC
TRBD1,TRBV6-1,-,14,TRBJ1-2,CASSEIEQGAVYTF,TGTGCCAGCAGTGAAATTGAACAGGGGGCAGTCTACACCTTC
TRBD1,TRBV5-5,few,19,TRBJ2-3,CASSLLPGQGAESTDTQYF,TGTGCCAGCAGTCTTCTTCCCGGTCAGGGGGCGGAAAGCACAGATACGCAGTATTTT
-,TRBV7-7,-,14,TRBJ2-5,CASSLAPERETQYF,TGTGCCAGCAGCTTAGCTCCCGAGAGGGAGACCCAGTACTTC
-,TRBV7-9,-,12,TRBJ2-3,CASSFSTDTQYF,TGTGCCAGCAGCTTTAGCACAGATACGCAGTATTTT
TRBD1,TRBV19,few,14,TRBJ2-2,CASSGGQSHGELFF,TGTGCCAGTAGTGGGGGACAGTCCCACGGGGAGCTGTTTTTT